The rows below give T cell receptor beta chains drawn from one sample of a study of blood T cell repertoires in COVID-19. Libraries were prepared by immunoSEQ multiplex PCR; TCRdb keeps only in-frame clonotypes and omits some of them. The repertoire holds over 75,000 clones, with about 90% as singletons. Sequencing input: peripheral blood. The receptors originated from a human donor with active COVID-19. The donor label of this sample is uncertain. The CDR3 runs from the conserved cysteine through the conserved F or W. The D gene is left open where the match is weak. Expanded clones get a size class; other rows say once, few or many, or leave the size out.

D gene	clone size	V gene	J gene	CDR3 protein
-	-	TRBV7-9	TRBJ2-5	CASSQTRGLETQYF
TRBD1	-	TRBV12-3/TRBV12-4	TRBJ1-1	CASRTGANTEAFF
TRBD1	-	TRBV27	TRBJ2-1	CASSTDREVQFF
-	-	TRBV7-2	TRBJ1-5	CASSPTNQPQHF
TRBD1	-	TRBV24-1	TRBJ2-5	CATSDGGTGKETQYF
-	-	TRBV15	TRBJ2-5	CATSRDRGLAYF
TRBD2	-	TRBV6-2/TRBV6-3	TRBJ2-7	CASSYSPTSGEYEQYF
TRBD1	-	TRBV5-3	TRBJ1-3	CARSRDRAADTIYF
-	-	TRBV7-9	TRBJ1-2	CASSLGPGRHGYTF
-	-	TRBV5-6	TRBJ2-2	CASSSPGQNTGELFF
-	-	TRBV7-9	TRBJ2-7	CASTALSGIEQYF
TRBD2	-	TRBV10-3	TRBJ2-3	CAISDRGDSTDTQYF
TRBD1	-	TRBV18	TRBJ2-3	CASSRQGGVDTQYF
-	-	TRBV5-1	TRBJ2-2	CASSLDAGAKNTGELFF
TRBD1	-	TRBV7-2	TRBJ2-1	CASSLGTGKYNEQFF
TRBD1	-	TRBV18	TRBJ2-1	CASSPTPGQGPHEQFF
-	-	TRBV4-3	TRBJ1-4	CASRQTYFTNEKLFF
-	once	TRBV19	TRBJ2-1	CASSIRQAREGQFF
-	-	TRBV13	TRBJ2-5	CASSLVRGETQYF
TRBD1	-	TRBV28	TRBJ2-2	CASRRQGMRTGELFF
TRBD2	few	TRBV5-1	TRBJ2-7	CASSLAASGGQGQYF
-	-	TRBV14	TRBJ1-1	CASSRTANTEAFF
-	-	TRBV19	TRBJ1-3	CASSIGLLSGNTIYF
-	once	TRBV9	TRBJ1-2	CASSVGPGRRGYTF
TRBD1	-	TRBV27	TRBJ2-7	CASSLFAGTAYEQYF
-	-	TRBV20-1	TRBJ2-1	CSATRNEQFF
TRBD2	few	TRBV6-4	TRBJ2-1	CASSVGTSGNNEQFF
TRBD2	-	TRBV3-1/TRBV3-2	TRBJ2-1	CASSRASGGQSNEQFF
TRBD1	-	TRBV5-5	TRBJ2-5	CASSSIPLSRDRGTQYF
TRBD2	once	TRBV5-1	TRBJ2-7	CASSVGLSQIEQYF
-	-	TRBV5-1	TRBJ1-2	CASSVDRAIRGYTF
-	-	TRBV7-2	TRBJ1-5	CASSLWQGGQPQHF
-	-	TRBV28	TRBJ2-7	CASSLVAGLSGEQYF
TRBD1	-	TRBV2	TRBJ2-7	CASSRSRGLSYEQYF
-	-	TRBV27	TRBJ1-2	CASSSPAGNYGYTF
-	-	TRBV12-3/TRBV12-4	TRBJ2-1	CASSDGLAQFF
-	few	TRBV3-1/TRBV3-2	TRBJ2-5	CASSQDGLARETQYF
TRBD1	-	TRBV27	TRBJ2-1	CASSLGTDYNEQFF
-	once	TRBV6-2/TRBV6-3	TRBJ2-3	CASSYPNSRGTDTQYF
-	-	TRBV5-6	TRBJ1-1	CASSNTGSTEAFF
TRBD2	-	TRBV3-1/TRBV3-2	TRBJ2-7	CASSQGNPLAGGLSYEQYF
-	-	TRBV4-3	TRBJ2-1	CASSQERTAYNEQFF
-	-	TRBV19	TRBJ1-2	CASSIGLGPTYGYTF
TRBD1	-	TRBV27	TRBJ1-1	CASSRQGQNTEAFF
-	-	TRBV11-2	TRBJ1-1	CASSLWALEAFF
TRBD1	-	TRBV5-6	TRBJ1-2	CASSGLDRAYGYTF
TRBD2	-	TRBV19	TRBJ2-7	CASSLRGGGGEQYF
-	-	TRBV5-1	TRBJ2-3	CASTVDTQYF
TRBD1	-	TRBV30	TRBJ1-4	CATSGTVDEKLFF
TRBD1	-	TRBV6-6	TRBJ2-2	CASAPPGQVTGELFF
-	-	TRBV28	TRBJ2-1	CASSQGTYNEQFF
-	-	TRBV7-6	TRBJ2-6	CASSSQAPTGSRSGANVLTF
-	-	TRBV7-9	TRBJ1-6	CASSFDRNSPLHF
TRBD2	-	TRBV27	TRBJ2-1	CASRLAGGRNEQFF
-	-	TRBV7-2	TRBJ1-1	CASSPRGGAEEAFF